This T cell receptor (beta chain) originates from a study of cytomegalovirus exposure and HLA in healthy donors. Background on the study: Membership in the Caucasian-associated ancestry cluster was found for about four fifths of roughly 400 genotyped donors.

Both 60 Vbeta primers and 13 Jbeta primers went into the PCR. Some clones are missing from TCRdb's copy, which holds only in-frame ones; the method was immunoSEQ multiplex PCR. Found here are some 180,000 clones; the top ten clones hold about 6.8%. V trimming: 6 bases; J trimming: 1 base; junction bases outside the gene matches: 8. CDR3 length equals 15 residues. From germline, CDR1 is MNHNS and CDR2 SASEGT. Study results and caveats: A later analysis revealed that TCR association rates differed between HLA loci, peaking at DRB1 and bottoming out at HLA-C. Some highly shared sequence variants likely arose as a pipeline artifact.

As for this clone: The antigen is undetermined.

The receptor was isolated from a man aged 30-40 years in good health and CMV-seronegative. The chain combines TRBV6-1 with TRBJ1-1; 7 positions match TRBD1. The sequencing input was PBMCs. The CDR3 DNA is TGTGCCAGCAGCTGGCTGACAGGGAAGAACACTGAAGCTTTCTTT. As protein: CASSWLTGKNTEAFF.